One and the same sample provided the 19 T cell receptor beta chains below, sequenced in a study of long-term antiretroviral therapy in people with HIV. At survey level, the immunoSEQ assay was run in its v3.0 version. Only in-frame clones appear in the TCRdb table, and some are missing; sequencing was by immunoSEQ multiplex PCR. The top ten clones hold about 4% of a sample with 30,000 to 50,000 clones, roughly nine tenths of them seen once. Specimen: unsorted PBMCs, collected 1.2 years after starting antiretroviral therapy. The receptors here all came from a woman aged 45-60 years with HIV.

CDR3 residues: CASSSWVWSPLHF. As DNA, the CDR3 is TGTGCCAGCAGTTCCTGGGTTTGGTCACCCCTCCACTTT. The chain links TRBV6-5 to TRBJ1-6; D remains ambiguous. Between the trimmed V and J ends, which lost 4 bases and 10 bases, there was a span of 11 bases. Germline V lookup: CDR1 MNHEY, CDR2 SVGAGI. The length of the CDR3 is 13 residues.

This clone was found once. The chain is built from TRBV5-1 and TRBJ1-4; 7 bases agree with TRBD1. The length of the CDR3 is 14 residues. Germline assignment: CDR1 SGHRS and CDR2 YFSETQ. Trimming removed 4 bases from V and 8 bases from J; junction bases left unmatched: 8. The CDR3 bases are TGCGCCAGCAGCCCCAGGGGGAGTTGGGAAAAACTGTTTTTT. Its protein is CASSPRGSWEKLFF.

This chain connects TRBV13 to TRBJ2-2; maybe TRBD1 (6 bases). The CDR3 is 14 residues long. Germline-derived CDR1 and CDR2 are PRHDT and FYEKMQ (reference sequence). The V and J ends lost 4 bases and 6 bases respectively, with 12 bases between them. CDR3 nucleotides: TGTGCCAGCAGCTCAAATACAGGGTCCGGGGAGCTGTTTTTT. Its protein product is CASSSNTGSGELFF.

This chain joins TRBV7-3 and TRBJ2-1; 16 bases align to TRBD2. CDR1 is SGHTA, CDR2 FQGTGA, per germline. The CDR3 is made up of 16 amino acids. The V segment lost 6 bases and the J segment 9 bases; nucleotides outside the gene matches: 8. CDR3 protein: CASRTGTSGGAGEQFF. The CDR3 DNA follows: TGTGCCAGCAGGACCGGGACTAGCGGGGGGGCTGGTGAGCAGTTCTTC.

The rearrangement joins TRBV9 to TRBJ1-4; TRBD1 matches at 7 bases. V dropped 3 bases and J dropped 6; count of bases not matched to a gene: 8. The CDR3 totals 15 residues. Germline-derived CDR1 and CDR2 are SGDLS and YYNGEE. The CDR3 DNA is TGTGCCAGCAGCGGTGGGGGGGGGACAGATGAAAAACTGTTTTTT. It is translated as CASSGGGGTDEKLFF.

CDR3 DNA: TGTGCCAGTAGTATCAGGCAGGTCAACAATCAGCCCCAGCATTTT. Encoded protein: CASSIRQVNNQPQHF. The chain employs TRBV19 and TRBJ1-5; D is undetermined. Looked up from germline, CDR1 is LNHDA and CDR2 is SQIVND (reference sequence). The V end was cut by 3 bases, the J end by 3 bases, with 12 bases between. The CDR3 has 15 residues.

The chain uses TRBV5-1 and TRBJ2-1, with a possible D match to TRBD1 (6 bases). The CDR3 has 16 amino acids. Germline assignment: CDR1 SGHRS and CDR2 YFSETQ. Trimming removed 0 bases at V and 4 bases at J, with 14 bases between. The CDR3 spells CASSLAGQGQYNEQFF. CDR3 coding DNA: TGCGCCAGCAGCTTGGCTGGGCAGGGGCAATACAATGAGCAGTTCTTC. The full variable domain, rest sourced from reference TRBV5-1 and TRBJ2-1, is KAGVTQTPRYLIKTRGQQVTLSCSPISGHRSVSWYQQTPGQGLQFLFEYFSETQRNKGNFPGRFSGRQFSNSRSEMNVSTLELGDSALYLCASSLAGQGQYNEQFFGPGTRLTVL.

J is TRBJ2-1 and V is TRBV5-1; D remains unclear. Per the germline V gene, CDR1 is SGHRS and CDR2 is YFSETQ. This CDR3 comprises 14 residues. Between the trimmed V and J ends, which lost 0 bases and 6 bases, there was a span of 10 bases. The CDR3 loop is CASSLELNSNEQFF. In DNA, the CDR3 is TGCGCCAGCAGCTTGGAATTGAATTCCAATGAGCAGTTCTTC.

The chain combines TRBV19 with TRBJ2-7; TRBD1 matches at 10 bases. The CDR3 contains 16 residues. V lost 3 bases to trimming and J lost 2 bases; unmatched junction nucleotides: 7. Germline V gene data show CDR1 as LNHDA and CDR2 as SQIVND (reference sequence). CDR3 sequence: CASSMNSGQGAYEQYF. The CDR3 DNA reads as TGTGCCAGTAGTATGAACTCCGGACAGGGGGCCTACGAGCAGTACTTC.

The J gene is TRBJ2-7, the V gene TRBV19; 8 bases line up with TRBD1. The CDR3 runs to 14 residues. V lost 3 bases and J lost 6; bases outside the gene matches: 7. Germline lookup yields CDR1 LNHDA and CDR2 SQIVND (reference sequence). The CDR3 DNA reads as TGTGCCAGTAGTATTCGGACAGGGTTGGGCGAGCAGTACTTC. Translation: CASSIRTGLGEQYF.

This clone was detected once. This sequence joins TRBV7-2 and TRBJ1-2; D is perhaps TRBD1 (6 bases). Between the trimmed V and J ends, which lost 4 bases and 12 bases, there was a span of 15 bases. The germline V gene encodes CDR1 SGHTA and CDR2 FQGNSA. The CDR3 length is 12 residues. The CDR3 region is CASSSGGGTDTF. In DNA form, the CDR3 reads TGTGCCAGCAGCTCGGGGGGGGGCACGGACACCTTC.

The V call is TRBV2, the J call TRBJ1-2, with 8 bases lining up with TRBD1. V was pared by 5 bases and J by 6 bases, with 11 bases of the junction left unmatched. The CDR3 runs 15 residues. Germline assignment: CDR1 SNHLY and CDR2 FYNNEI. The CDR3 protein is CASSFAGTGLNGYTF. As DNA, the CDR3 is TGTGCCAGCAGTTTCGCCGGGACAGGCCTAAATGGCTACACCTTC.

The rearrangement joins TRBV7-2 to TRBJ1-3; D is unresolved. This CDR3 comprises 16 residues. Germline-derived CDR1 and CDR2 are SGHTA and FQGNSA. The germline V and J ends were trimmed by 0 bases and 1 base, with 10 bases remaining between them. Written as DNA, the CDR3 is TGTGCCAGCAGCTTAGCCCCGGCGACTTCTGGAAACACCATATATTTT. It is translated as CASSLAPATSGNTIYF.

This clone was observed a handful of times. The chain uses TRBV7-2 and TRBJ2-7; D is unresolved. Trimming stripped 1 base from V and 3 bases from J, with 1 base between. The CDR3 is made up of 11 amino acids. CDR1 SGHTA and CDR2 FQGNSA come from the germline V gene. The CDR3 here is CASSLDYEQYF. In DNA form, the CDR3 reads TGTGCCAGCAGCTTAGACTACGAGCAGTACTTC. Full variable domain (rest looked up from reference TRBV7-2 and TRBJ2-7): GAGVSQSPSNKVTEKGKDVELRCDPISGHTALYWYRQSLGQGLEFLIYFQGNSAPDKSGLPSDRFSAERTGGSVSTLTIQRTQQEDSAVYLCASSLDYEQYFGPGTRLTVT.

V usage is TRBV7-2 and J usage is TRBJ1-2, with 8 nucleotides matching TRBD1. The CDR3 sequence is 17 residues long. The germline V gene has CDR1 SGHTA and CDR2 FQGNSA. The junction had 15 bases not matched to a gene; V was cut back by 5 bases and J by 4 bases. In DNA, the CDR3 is TGTGCCAGCAGCCCCGGACAGGGCCTCCTCCCATTCTATGGCTACACCTTC. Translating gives CASSPGQGLLPFYGYTF.

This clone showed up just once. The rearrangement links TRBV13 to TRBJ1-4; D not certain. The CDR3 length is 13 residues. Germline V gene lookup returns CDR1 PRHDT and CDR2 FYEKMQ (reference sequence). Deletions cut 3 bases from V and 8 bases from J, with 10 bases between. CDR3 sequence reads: CASSFREAEKLFF. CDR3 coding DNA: TGTGCCAGCAGCTTTCGCGAGGCCGAAAAACTGTTTTTT.

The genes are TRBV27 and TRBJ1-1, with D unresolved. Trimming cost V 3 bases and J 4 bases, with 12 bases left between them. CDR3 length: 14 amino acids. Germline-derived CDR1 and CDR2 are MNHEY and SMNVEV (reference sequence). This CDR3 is CASSFLDKGTEAFF. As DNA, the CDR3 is TGTGCCAGCAGTTTCCTCGACAAGGGCACTGAAGCTTTCTTT.

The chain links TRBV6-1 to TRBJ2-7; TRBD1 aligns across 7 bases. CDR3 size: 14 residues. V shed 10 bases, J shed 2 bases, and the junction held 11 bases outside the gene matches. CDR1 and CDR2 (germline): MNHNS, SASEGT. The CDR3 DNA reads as TGTGCCAACTCCCCACGACAGGGTGCCTACGAGCAGTACTTC. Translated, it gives CANSPRQGAYEQYF.

CDR3 DNA sequence: TGTGCCAGCAGTTTATCCGGGGGCCCAAGCACAGATACGCAGTATTTT. Translating gives CASSLSGGPSTDTQYF. The chain carries TRBV27 and TRBJ2-3; tentatively, D is TRBD1 or TRBD2 (6 bases each). Trimming removed 0 bases from V and 0 bases from J, with 10 bases in between. The length of the CDR3 is 16 residues. The germline CDR1 and CDR2 sequences are MNHEY and SMNVEV (reference sequence).